This TCR beta chain appears in the sequencing data of a study of human T cells and chemical hapten exposure. Study-level information: TCR yields per sample varied, mainly owing to small pooled library volume differences.

Time point of the sample: patch test 1, 2 weeks after DPC sensitization. As for treatment: therapeutic diphenylcyclopropenone sensitization with weekly scalp DPC. The study extracted total RNA from unfractionated whole blood. This clonotype was seen a few times. Its target is not known. A single record per CDR3 protein comes from TCRdb applying MiXCR to the RACE reads. The sample includes about 120,000 distinct CDR3 sequences, roughly 13% seen only once; the top ten take 0.7% to 0.95%. Findings of the study overall: Alopecia in all donors means immunity may differ from healthy individuals. The number of TCRs above 1 in 1000 frequency did not change after DPC sensitization.

The germline gives CDR1 LGHDT, CDR2 YNNKEL (reference sequence). Trimming cost V 3 bases and J 5 bases; bases outside gene matches: 7. CDR3 length: 15 amino acids. This clonotype was sampled from a man between 18 and 35 years old with alopecia areata. Some clones in this sample may be carry-over from other donors' samples. The starting material was whole blood, obtained in connection with sensitization to the hapten diphenylcyclopropenone (DPC). This chain uses TRBV3-1 with TRBJ2-3; TRBD2 matches at 8 bases. CDR3: CASSQGGGHRDTQYF. CDR3 coding DNA: TGTGCCAGCAGCCAGGGCGGGGGGCATAGAGATACGCAGTATTTT.